The 28 T cell receptor beta chains in this list originate from one sample, sequenced in a study of blood T cell repertoires in COVID-19. This table comes from immunoSEQ multiplex PCR, and its TCRdb copy is limited to in-frame clones, with some not included. The table shows about 140,000 clones, with 85% to 90% occurring only once. Sequenced sample: peripheral blood. The receptors originated from a middle-aged woman with acute or convalescent COVID-19.

The chain combines TRBV6-5 with TRBJ1-5; 10 bases match TRBD1. After removal of 0 bases from V and 7 bases from J, the junction contained 3 bases not matched to a gene. The germline CDR1 and CDR2 sequences are MNHEY and SVGAGI. The CDR3 sequence is 15 residues long. The CDR3 loop is CASSYSGQGYQPQHF. CDR3 nucleotide sequence: TGTGCCAGCAGTTACTCGGGACAGGGGTACCAGCCCCAGCATTTT.

This clone has a single count. This chain connects TRBV5-1 to TRBJ2-1; 11 bases line up with TRBD1. Trimming cost V 4 bases and J 6 bases; bases outside gene matches: 3. Per the germline V gene, CDR1 is SGHRS and CDR2 is YFSETQ. The CDR3 extends over 14 amino acids. The CDR3 nucleotides read TGCGCCAGCAGCCCCGGGACAGGGGGCAATGAGCAGTTCTTC. It yields the protein CASSPGTGGNEQFF.

The chain combines TRBV28 with TRBJ1-4; tentatively, D is TRBD1 (6 bases). This CDR3 spans 15 amino acids. Germline V lookup: CDR1 MDHEN, CDR2 SYDVKM. The V end lost 6 bases, the J end lost 0 bases, and 11 bases lay between the germline ends. The CDR3 DNA follows: TGTGCCAGCAGGGGGGGGGCTGCAACTAATGAAAAACTGTTTTTT. Its protein product is CASRGGAATNEKLFF.

The chain couples TRBV5-5 to TRBJ2-3, with 11 nucleotides matching TRBD2. The CDR3 length is 16 residues. Per germline, CDR1 SGHKS and CDR2 YYEKEE (reference sequence). Losses at the gene ends were 3 bases for V and 6 bases for J; bases not matched to a gene: 9. The CDR3 nucleotides are TGTGCCAGCAGCTCCAGACTAGCGGGAACATCGGATACGCAGTATTTT. Its protein is CASSSRLAGTSDTQYF.

The rearrangement uses TRBV11-2 and TRBJ1-1; 8 bases agree with TRBD1. Unmatched junction bases numbered 6, after V lost 0 bases and J lost 0 bases. In germline, CDR1 is SGHAT, CDR2 FQNNGV. The CDR3 runs 17 residues. The CDR3 DNA follows: TGTGCCAGCAGCTTAGACCCCCTCAGGGGGCTGAACACTGAAGCTTTCTTT. Protein: CASSLDPLRGLNTEAFF.

The chain combines TRBV9 with TRBJ1-5; 7 bases are a match to TRBD1. CDR3 length: 15 amino acids. CDR1 is SGDLS, CDR2 YYNGEE, per germline. V shed 3 bases and J 0 bases; nucleotides not matched to a gene: 3. The CDR3: CASSATGASNQPQHF. As DNA, the CDR3 is TGTGCCAGCAGCGCCACAGGGGCTAGCAATCAGCCCCAGCATTTT.

The chain combines TRBV27 with TRBJ1-2, with 11 positions matching TRBD1. With 6 bases clipped from V and 2 bases from J, the junction kept 8 bases outside the gene matches. Germline loops: CDR1 MNHEY, CDR2 SMNVEV (reference sequence). This CDR3 is 16 amino acids long. The DNA of the CDR3 is TGTGCCAGCAGACCGGGACAGGGGGTTCAGAACTATGGCTACACCTTC. This codes for CASRPGQGVQNYGYTF.

The table lists this clone with a count of one. DNA of the CDR3: TGTGCCAGCAGTTTGGAAGGTAGCGGGAGGCCACTCTACAATGAGCAGTTCTTC. Amino acids: CASSLEGSGRPLYNEQFF. The chain uses TRBV27 and TRBJ2-1; TRBD2 matches at 10 bases. Germline CDR1 and CDR2: MNHEY and SMNVEV (reference sequence). This CDR3 has 18 amino acids. The ends lost 3 bases at V and 3 bases at J; junction bases unmatched: 11.

V gene TRBV28 combines with J gene TRBJ1-2; tentatively, D is TRBD1 (5 bases). Germline V gene data show CDR1 as MDHEN and CDR2 as SYDVKM. Trimming removed 7 bases at V and 1 base at J, with 7 bases between. This CDR3 has 12 amino acids. The CDR3 DNA follows: TGTGCCAGCACGGGGGGTAACTATGGCTACACCTTC. This encodes CASTGGNYGYTF.

This clone has just one count. The chain links TRBV5-5 to TRBJ1-4, with a possible D match to TRBD1 (6 bases). CDR1 and CDR2 (germline): SGHKS, YYEKEE (reference sequence). V was shortened by 0 bases and J by 6 bases, with 15 bases between the two germline ends. The CDR3 is 16 residues long. In nucleotides, the CDR3 is TGTGCCAGCAGCTTGGGAGCGGGGACACCAGATGAAAAACTGTTTTTT. Encoded protein: CASSLGAGTPDEKLFF.

Concerning this clone: Sequence at one end of the junction differs from germline and may be a read error. The chain combines TRBV2 with TRBJ1-4, with D possibly TRBD1 on 5 matching bases. The CDR3 covers 14 residues. In germline, CDR1 is SNHLY, CDR2 FYNNEI. CDR3 nucleotide sequence: TGTGCCAGCAGGGAAGTAAGGGGCATTGAAAAACTGTTTTTT. Translation gives CASREVRGIEKLFF. The complete variable domain, with remaining parts taken from reference TRBV2 and TRBJ1-4, reads EPEVTQTPSHQVTQMGQEVILRCVPISNHLYFYWYRQILGQKVEFLVSFYNNEISEKSEIFDDQFSVERPDGSNFTLKIRSTKLEDSAMYFCASREVRGIEKLFFGSGTQLSVL.

V and J are TRBV7-2 and TRBJ1-6; 8 bases are a match to TRBD1. CDR3 length equals 15 residues. From germline, CDR1 is SGHTA and CDR2 FQGNSA. Trimming took 2 bases from V and 10 from J; bases not matched to a gene: 7. This chain's CDR3 is CASSLTRTGRSPLHF. CDR3 DNA: TGTGCCAGCAGCTTAACCAGGACAGGGAGGTCACCCCTCCACTTT.

The CDR3 DNA reads as TGTGCCAGCGGGAGGGATAGTAATGAAAAACTGTTTTTT. Its translation: CASGRDSNEKLFF. The V call is TRBV28, the J call TRBJ1-4; D unclear. CDR1 and CDR2 from the germline V gene are MDHEN and SYDVKM. The CDR3 loop spans 13 amino acids. V was shortened by 8 bases and J by 4 bases, with 11 bases between the two germline ends.

The rearrangement joins TRBV5-1 to TRBJ2-5; D call uncertain. The CDR3 is 13 residues long. V was cut by 4 bases and J by 7 bases, with 14 bases left in between. Germline CDR1 is SGHRS and CDR2 is YFSETQ. The CDR3 is CASSPEPSGTQYF. CDR3 in DNA: TGCGCCAGCAGCCCAGAACCCTCTGGGACCCAGTACTTC.

The J gene is TRBJ2-5, the V gene TRBV7-3; D is perhaps TRBD1 (7 bases). Trimming stripped 3 bases from V and 5 bases from J, with 16 bases between. The CDR3 consists of 15 residues. Germline values: CDR1 SGHTA, CDR2 FQGTGA. The CDR3 region is CASSLEGASSETQYF. The CDR3, as DNA: TGTGCCAGCAGCTTGGAGGGGGCAAGTAGCGAGACCCAGTACTTC.

CDR3 in DNA: TGTGCCAGCAGCACCCGGCAGGGCACTGAAGCTTTCTTT. Translation gives CASSTRQGTEAFF. This chain links TRBV5-8 with TRBJ1-1, with D maybe TRBD1 (5 bases). Trimming removed 4 bases at V and 4 bases at J, with 11 bases between. CDR3 length equals 13 residues. The germline gives CDR1 SGHTS, CDR2 YDEGEE.

This chain uses TRBV30 with TRBJ1-6; perhaps TRBD1 as D (6 bases). Germline-derived CDR1 and CDR2 are GTSNPN and SVGIG (reference sequence). V gave up 4 bases and J gave up 10 bases, with 23 bases separating them. The CDR3 contains 16 residues. The CDR3 coding sequence is TGTGCCTGGAAACGCAACAGGGAGGGTGGTGGATCACCCCTCCACTTT. Its translation is CAWKRNREGGGSPLHF.

The genes are TRBV6-9 and TRBJ1-4; 8 bases map to TRBD1. From germline, CDR1 is MNHGY and CDR2 SVAAGI. V lost 4 bases and J lost 7; bases outside the gene matches: 14. The CDR3 length is 17 residues. CDR3 residues: CASSSLPDREDCEKLFF. The DNA of the CDR3 is TGTGCCAGCAGTTCTCTCCCGGACAGGGAGGACTGTGAAAAACTGTTTTTT.

The J gene is TRBJ2-2, the V gene TRBV30; 8 bases align to TRBD1. CDR1 is GTSNPN, CDR2 SVGIG, per germline (reference sequence). CDR3 size: 16 residues. V lost 1 base, J lost 5 bases, and 9 bases stayed unmatched. CDR3 DNA: TGTGCCTGGAGTGGGACCGGACAGGGCTTTACCGGGGAGCTGTTTTTT. It codes for CAWSGTGQGFTGELFF.

This chain links TRBV7-3 with TRBJ2-2; 16 bases match TRBD2. CDR3 size: 20 residues. Germline V gene sequence: CDR1 SGHTA, CDR2 FQGTGA. V lost 5 bases to trimming and J lost 3 bases; unmatched junction nucleotides: 12. The DNA of the CDR3 is TGTGCCAGCAGCCCGCAAACGGGACTAGCGGGAGGGCGGTACACCGGGGAGCTGTTTTTT. This gives the protein CASSPQTGLAGGRYTGELFF.

The chain combines TRBV28 with TRBJ1-1; D might be TRBD1 (5 bases). Trimming removed 3 bases at V and 0 bases at J, with 11 bases between. The CDR3 extends over 15 amino acids. Germline V gene sequence: CDR1 MDHEN, CDR2 SYDVKM. CDR3 DNA: TGTGCCAGCAGTTTTAGGGGAATTGTGAACACTGAAGCTTTCTTT. Protein: CASSFRGIVNTEAFF.

V and J are TRBV9 and TRBJ1-3, with D possibly TRBD1 on 6 matching bases. Looked up from germline, CDR1 is SGDLS and CDR2 is YYNGEE. V lost 3 bases to trimming and J lost 0 bases, with 10 bases between them. The CDR3 totals 15 residues. CDR3 bases: TGTGCCAGCAGCGCGGGACACGCCTCTGGAAACACCATATATTTT. As protein: CASSAGHASGNTIYF. Full variable domain (outside the CDR3, taken from reference TRBV9 and TRBJ1-3): DSGVTQTPKHLITATGQRVTLRCSPRSGDLSVYWYQQSLDQGLQFLIQYYNGEERAKGNILERFSAQQFPDLHSELNLSSLELGDSALYFCASSAGHASGNTIYFGEGSWLTVV.

The chain uses TRBV6-5 and TRBJ2-5, with 7 bases lining up with TRBD1. The germline V gene has CDR1 MNHEY and CDR2 SVGAGI. The trim removed 7 bases at V and 5 bases at J, leaving 13 bases unmatched. There are 15 residues in the CDR3. CDR3 sequence reads: CASNSRQGVGETQYF. The CDR3 nucleotides read TGTGCCAGCAACTCACGACAGGGAGTGGGGGAGACCCAGTACTTC.

In this sample, this clone turned up once. The chain is built from TRBV5-4 and TRBJ1-4, with D uncertain. Germline V gene sequence: CDR1 SGHNT, CDR2 YYREEE (reference sequence). This CDR3 comprises 14 residues. The germline V and J ends were trimmed by 0 bases and 7 bases, with 10 bases remaining between them. This CDR3 reads CASSLGLGSEKLFF. The CDR3, as DNA: TGTGCCAGCAGCTTGGGTTTAGGGAGTGAAAAACTGTTTTTT.

To note about this clone: Within the sample, other DNA sequences also encode this same CDR3. This chain connects TRBV6-5 to TRBJ1-1; D is perhaps TRBD1 (6 bases). The V and J ends lost 3 bases and 2 bases respectively, with 10 bases between them. Per the germline V gene, CDR1 is MNHEY and CDR2 is SVGAGI. The CDR3 covers 14 residues. The CDR3 region is CASSYGGTNTEAFF. CDR3 nucleotide sequence: TGTGCCAGCAGTTATGGGGGCACCAACACTGAAGCTTTCTTT.

This chain links TRBV5-4 with TRBJ1-1; D unclear. V lost 4 bases to trimming and J lost 0 bases, with 10 bases between them. The germline CDR1 and CDR2 sequences are SGHNT and YYREEE (reference sequence). This CDR3 region has 14 residues. For the CDR3, the DNA is TGTGCCAGCAGCCTAGGATTGATGAACACTGAAGCTTTCTTT. Translated: CASSLGLMNTEAFF.

The chain has TRBV2 and TRBJ1-6; possibly TRBD1 for D (6 bases). This CDR3 has 15 residues. V was pared by 6 bases and J by 8 bases, with 17 bases between. CDR1 SNHLY and CDR2 FYNNEI come from the germline V gene. The CDR3 sequence is CASRPKGVEYSPLHF. DNA for the CDR3: TGTGCCAGCAGGCCGAAGGGGGTCGAATATTCACCCCTCCACTTT.

V usage is TRBV20-1 and J usage is TRBJ2-1, with D perhaps TRBD1 (5 bases). CDR1 and CDR2 (germline): DFQATT, SNEGSKA (reference sequence). The V end was cut by 3 bases, the J end by 10 bases, with 13 bases between. The CDR3 covers 12 residues. CDR3 in DNA: TGCAGTGCTAGTAGGGCAGGGTTCGAGCAGTTCTTC. This sequence encodes CSASRAGFEQFF.